Each of the 32 T cell receptor beta chains below was sequenced from the same sample in a study of T cell responses to AZD1222 COVID-19 vaccine. Profiled with immunoSEQ multiplex PCR; TCRdb holds only in-frame clones, not every one. Of tens of thousands of clones in the sample, around nine tenths were seen once. The sequencing used peripheral blood, collected on day 0 of AZD1222 vaccination. The receptor set was obtained from an adult in good health.

This chain joins TRBV19 and TRBJ1-1; D is undetermined. V lost 0 bases, J lost 10 bases, and 15 bases lay in between. CDR1 LNHDA and CDR2 SQIVND come from the germline V gene (reference sequence). This CDR3 has 14 residues. CDR3 coding DNA: TGTGCCAGTAGTATAGATCGTCGGGTTACGGCAGCTTTCTTT. This translates into CASSIDRRVTAAFF.

The rearrangement joins TRBV4-2 to TRBJ1-6; D is possibly TRBD1 (6 bases). CDR1 is LGHNA and CDR2 is YNFKEQ in the germline V gene. The ends were cut back, 0 bases at V and 2 bases at J, with 14 bases in the middle. The CDR3 sequence is 18 residues long. The CDR3 DNA follows: TGTGCCAGCAGCCAAGATAAACTCAGGGGTACCTATAATTCACCCCTCCACTTT. Its translation is CASSQDKLRGTYNSPLHF.

The chain joins TRBV4-3 to TRBJ2-5, with 7 bases aligning to TRBD2. Trimming removed 3 bases from V and 3 bases from J; junction bases left unmatched: 4. CDR3 length: 14 amino acids. Germline V lookup: CDR1 LGHNA, CDR2 YSLEER. CDR3 sequence reads: CASSHQLAKETQYF. CDR3 DNA sequence: TGCGCCAGCAGCCACCAACTAGCGAAAGAGACCCAGTACTTC.

This chain links TRBV5-1 with TRBJ2-2, with unresolved D. Between the trimmed V and J ends, which lost 0 bases and 5 bases, there was a span of 5 bases. This CDR3 contains 13 residues. Looked up from germline, CDR1 is SGHRS and CDR2 is YFSETQ. CDR3: CASSLAVTGELFF. Here the CDR3 DNA reads TGCGCCAGCAGCTTGGCCGTTACCGGGGAGCTGTTTTTT. Full variable domain (rest looked up from reference TRBV5-1 and TRBJ2-2): KAGVTQTPRYLIKTRGQQVTLSCSPISGHRSVSWYQQTPGQGLQFLFEYFSETQRNKGNFPGRFSGRQFSNSRSEMNVSTLELGDSALYLCASSLAVTGELFFGEGSRLTVL.

The J gene is TRBJ2-7, the V gene TRBV5-4, with a weak D call TRBD1 (5 bases). Trimming left V 0 bases short and J 0 bases short, with 13 bases between. Looked up from germline, CDR1 is SGHNT and CDR2 is YYREEE (reference sequence). The CDR3 loop spans 16 amino acids. The CDR3 loop reads CASSLGTRQGSYEQYF. The CDR3 nucleotides are TGTGCCAGCAGCTTGGGTACACGGCAGGGCTCCTACGAGCAGTACTTC.

The V gene is TRBV7-9, the J gene TRBJ1-5; the D is unclear. The germline V gene has CDR1 SEHNR and CDR2 FQNEAQ (reference sequence). V gave up 1 base and J gave up 5 bases, with 9 bases separating them. This CDR3 has 14 amino acids. The CDR3 nucleotides read TGTGCCAGCAGCTTAGGGACGGGAGATCAGCCCCAGCATTTT. Translated: CASSLGTGDQPQHF. Looking up the rest from reference TRBV7-9 and TRBJ1-5 gives the full variable domain: DTGVSQNPRHKITKRGQNVTFRCDPISEHNRLYWYRQTLGQGPEFLTYFQNEAQLEKSRLLSDRFSAERPKGSFSTLEIQRTEQGDSAMYLCASSLGTGDQPQHFGDGTRLSIL.

The chain joins TRBV7-2 to TRBJ1-2; 10 nucleotides agree with TRBD1. The length of the CDR3 is 13 residues. The trim removed 3 bases at V and 8 bases at J, leaving 3 bases unmatched. Per germline, CDR1 SGHTA and CDR2 FQGNSA. The CDR3 region has the DNA TGTGCCAGCAGCTTGGACAGGGGGGACGGCTACACCTTC. Encoded protein: CASSLDRGDGYTF.

The chain couples TRBV6-2 or TRBV6-3 to TRBJ2-3; 9 nucleotides match TRBD2. CDR3 length: 17 residues. V lost 8 bases and J lost 1; bases outside the gene matches: 13. CDR1 and CDR2 from the germline V gene are MNHEY and SVGEGT. The CDR3 DNA reads as TGTGCCAGCCGCCCGCGGATCGCTAGCGGGGGCACAGATACGCAGTATTTT. It specifies CASRPRIASGGTDTQYF.

The J gene is TRBJ1-1, the V gene TRBV6-5; D may be TRBD1 (5 bases). CDR3 length: 15 residues. Germline V lookup: CDR1 MNHEY, CDR2 SVGAGI. V was shortened by 5 bases and J by 3 bases, with 16 bases between the two germline ends. CDR3: CASSSPPGKYTEAFF. The CDR3, as DNA: TGTGCCAGCAGTAGCCCACCAGGGAAGTACACTGAAGCTTTCTTT.

The chain carries TRBV20-1 and TRBJ2-7; D remains unclear. Germline values: CDR1 DFQATT, CDR2 SNEGSKA (reference sequence). V lost 3 bases and J lost 2, with 8 bases in between. The CDR3 has 12 amino acids. The CDR3 protein is CSASWQTYEQYF. In nucleotides, the CDR3 is TGCAGTGCTAGTTGGCAGACCTACGAGCAGTACTTC.

The chain uses TRBV7-3 and TRBJ2-5, with 10 bases that match TRBD2. V shed 5 bases, J shed 4 bases, and the junction held 10 bases outside the gene matches. CDR3 length equals 16 residues. Germline-derived CDR1 and CDR2 are SGHTA and FQGTGA. The DNA of the CDR3 is TGTGCCAGCAGCGAAGGAGCGGGAGGGCCGGGAGAGACCCAGTACTTC. Translated: CASSEGAGGPGETQYF. The full variable domain, its missing parts supplied by reference TRBV7-3 and TRBJ2-5, is GAGVSQTPSNKVTEKGKYVELRCDPISGHTALYWYRQSLGQGPEFLIYFQGTGAADDSGLPNDRFFAVRPEGSVSTLKIQRTERGDSAVYLCASSEGAGGPGETQYFGPGTRLLVL.

V usage is TRBV25-1 and J usage is TRBJ1-3; TRBD1 matches at 7 bases. V trimming: 6 bases; J trimming: 4 bases; junction bases outside the gene matches: 9. The germline V gene encodes CDR1 MGHDK and CDR2 SYGVNS. CDR3 length equals 15 residues. The CDR3 nucleotides are TGTGCCAGCAGGCCTAACAGGGGAGCCGGAAACACCATATATTTT. It encodes CASRPNRGAGNTIYF.

This chain links TRBV6-2 or TRBV6-3 with TRBJ1-5, with 8 bases matching TRBD1. The V gene's germline CDR1 is MNHEY and CDR2 SVGEGT. V lost 2 bases and J lost 0; bases outside the gene matches: 6. This CDR3 contains 17 residues. The CDR3 bases are TGTGCCAGCAGTTACGTATACAGGGGGGATAGCAATCAGCCCCAGCATTTT. This codes for CASSYVYRGDSNQPQHF.

The V gene is TRBV7-9, the J gene TRBJ2-1; D remains unclear. The germline CDR1 and CDR2 sequences are SEHNR and FQNEAQ (reference sequence). Between the trimmed V and J ends, which lost 3 bases and 8 bases, there was a span of 11 bases. This CDR3 region has 13 residues. CDR3 protein: CASSLSAGDEQFF. The DNA of the CDR3 is TGTGCCAGCAGCTTGTCCGCTGGCGATGAGCAGTTCTTC.

This chain connects TRBV7-6 to TRBJ2-7; 9 positions agree with TRBD1. The CDR3 is made up of 14 amino acids. V was pared by 6 bases and J by 4 bases, with 7 bases of the junction left unmatched. CDR1 is SGHVS, CDR2 FNYEAQ, per germline. Written as DNA, the CDR3 is TGTGCCAGCAGTACGGACAGGGGACTGTACGAGCAGTACTTC. Amino acid sequence: CASSTDRGLYEQYF.

The DNA for the CDR3 is TGTGCCAGCAGGCCGACAGGGTCCAATGAGCAGTTCTTC. Translated, it gives CASRPTGSNEQFF. V is TRBV9 and J is TRBJ2-1; 7 positions match TRBD1. V trimming: 5 bases; J trimming: 6 bases; junction bases outside the gene matches: 5. The CDR3 sequence is 13 residues long. The germline CDR1 and CDR2 sequences are SGDLS and YYNGEE.

This sequence joins TRBV11-3 and TRBJ2-3, with 12 nucleotides matching TRBD2. With 4 bases clipped from V and 6 bases from J, the junction kept 2 bases outside the gene matches. The germline V gene has CDR1 SGHNT and CDR2 YENEEA. The CDR3 is 14 residues long. The CDR3 loop reads CASSSGLAGDTQYF. The CDR3 DNA follows: TGTGCCAGCAGCTCGGGACTAGCGGGCGATACGCAGTATTTT.

CDR3 nucleotides: TGTGCCAGCAGCAATCGAGACTTGACCCAAGAGACCCAGTACTTC. This gives the protein CASSNRDLTQETQYF. The rearrangement joins TRBV11-2 to TRBJ2-5; D remains unclear. The germline V gene has CDR1 SGHAT and CDR2 FQNNGV. V lost 5 bases and J 1 base, leaving 14 bases between the germline ends. The length of the CDR3 is 15 residues.

A few counts support this clone. The chain recombines TRBV4-3 with TRBJ1-5; D perhaps matches TRBD1 (5 bases). V was pared by 0 bases and J by 9 bases, with 15 bases between. The germline V gene encodes CDR1 LGHNA and CDR2 YSLEER. This CDR3 has 15 residues. The CDR3 sequence: CASSQERDSSWPQHF. For the CDR3, the DNA is TGCGCCAGCAGCCAAGAACGGGACTCCTCATGGCCCCAGCATTTT.

This chain joins TRBV7-2 and TRBJ2-3; D might be TRBD2 (5 bases). This CDR3 is built from 13 residues. Germline values: CDR1 SGHTA, CDR2 FQGNSA. The V gene lost 2 bases and the J gene lost 5 bases, with 8 bases spanning the gap. The CDR3 region is CASSLSGIDTQYF. The CDR3 nucleotides read TGTGCCAGCAGCTTATCGGGGATAGATACGCAGTATTTT.

The chain is built from TRBV7-8 and TRBJ1-3; 7 bases match TRBD1. Germline V gene lookup returns CDR1 SGHVS and CDR2 FQNEAQ. V trimming: 0 bases; J trimming: 0 bases; junction bases outside the gene matches: 2. This CDR3 has 16 residues. CDR3 DNA: TGTGCCAGCAGCTTAGCCGGGACAGACTCTGGAAACACCATATATTTT. This gives the protein CASSLAGTDSGNTIYF.

The chain recombines TRBV7-9 with TRBJ1-1; TRBD1 matches at 7 bases. This CDR3 spans 15 amino acids. V was pared by 1 base and J by 1 base, with 3 bases of the junction left unmatched. CDR1 SEHNR and CDR2 FQNEAQ come from the germline V gene (reference sequence). In DNA form, the CDR3 reads TGTGCCAGCAGCTTAGAGGGGGCACAGAACACTGAAGCTTTCTTT. Amino acid sequence: CASSLEGAQNTEAFF.

The V and J genes are TRBV2 and TRBJ1-2, with 8 nucleotides matching TRBD1. V lost 2 bases, J lost 5 bases, and 10 bases stayed unmatched. This CDR3 has 16 residues. The V gene's germline CDR1 is SNHLY and CDR2 FYNNEI. This CDR3 reads CASSEREPDRGYGYTF. The CDR3 region has the DNA TGTGCCAGCAGTGAAAGGGAACCCGACAGGGGTTATGGCTACACCTTC.

The chain combines TRBV24-1 with TRBJ1-2; D is unresolved. Germline V gene sequence: CDR1 KGHDR, CDR2 SFDVKD. There are 12 residues in the CDR3. V lost 2 bases to trimming and J lost 5 bases, with 5 bases between them. CDR3 DNA: TGTGCCACCAGTGATTCGGATTATGGCTACACCTTC. Residues: CATSDSDYGYTF.

The chain is built from TRBV18 and TRBJ2-7; 9 bases agree with TRBD1. Germline CDR1 and CDR2: KGHSH and LQKENI. V shed 3 bases and J 6 bases; nucleotides not matched to a gene: 6. The CDR3 has 14 residues. This chain's CDR3 is CASSPELTGGEQYF. The CDR3 nucleotides are TGTGCCAGCTCACCCGAATTGACAGGGGGCGAGCAGTACTTC.

The V gene is TRBV24-1, the J gene TRBJ2-7; 9 positions agree with TRBD1. Trimming cost V 2 bases and J 1 base; bases outside gene matches: 2. This CDR3 is 15 amino acids long. The germline gives CDR1 KGHDR, CDR2 SFDVKD. CDR3 DNA sequence: TGTGCCACCAGTGATTCGGGACAGGGTTCCTACGAGCAGTACTTC. This codes for CATSDSGQGSYEQYF.

The CDR3 coding sequence is TGTGCCAGCTCAGGCGGACAGTCCTATGAAGCTTTCTTT. It encodes CASSGGQSYEAFF. J is TRBJ1-1 and V is TRBV18, with D maybe TRBD1 (6 bases). The CDR3 has 13 residues. Germline CDR1 is KGHSH and CDR2 is LQKENI. V gave up 5 bases and J gave up 7 bases, with 14 bases separating them. The full variable domain, rest sourced from reference TRBV18 and TRBJ1-1, is NAGVMQNPRHLVRRRGQEARLRCSPMKGHSHVYWYRQLPEEGLKFMVYLQKENIIDESGMPKERFSAEFPKEGPSILRIQQVVRGDSAAYFCASSGGQSYEAFFGQGTRLTVV.

This chain links TRBV29-1 with TRBJ1-2; the D is unclear. CDR3 length: 12 amino acids. Germline CDR1 and CDR2: SQVTM and ANQGSEA. The CDR3 reads CTVLLPSGGYTF. The CDR3 bases are TGCACCGTGCTCCTACCTTCCGGTGGCTACACCTTC.

V usage is TRBV10-3 and J usage is TRBJ1-5; 9 nucleotides agree with TRBD1. With 7 bases clipped from V and 0 bases from J, the junction kept 4 bases outside the gene matches. The CDR3 runs to 15 residues. Germline loops: CDR1 ENHRY, CDR2 SYGVKD. The CDR3 bases are TGTGCCATCAAAGAGGGACAGGGTAGCAATCAGCCCCAGCATTTT. Translating it yields CAIKEGQGSNQPQHF.

The DNA for the CDR3 is TGTGCCAGCAGCTTGGGGAAAACGGGTTACTTC. This gives the protein CASSLGKTGYF. The chain is built from TRBV5-8 and TRBJ2-7; no definite D call. The V and J ends lost 0 bases and 13 bases respectively, with 11 bases between them. This CDR3 contains 11 residues. Germline-derived CDR1 and CDR2 are SGHTS and YDEGEE.

V usage is TRBV28 and J usage is TRBJ2-5; 7 bases match TRBD1. The J segment lost 3 bases and the V segment lost 8 bases, leaving 3 bases of the junction unmatched. The CDR3 covers 12 residues. Germline V gene sequence: CDR1 MDHEN, CDR2 SYDVKM. The CDR3 region has the DNA TGTGCCAGCGCTGGACAGGAAGAGACCCAGTACTTC. It codes for CASAGQEETQYF.

The chain recombines TRBV28 with TRBJ1-2; possibly TRBD1 for D (5 bases). Looked up from germline, CDR1 is MDHEN and CDR2 is SYDVKM. Trimming took off 4 bases at V and 3 bases at J, with 15 bases between the two ends. The CDR3 sequence is 15 residues long. CDR3 sequence (DNA): TGTGCCAGCAGTTCTTCCGGGACGGACTACTATGGCTACACCTTC. As protein: CASSSSGTDYYGYTF.